One and the same sample provided the 23 T cell receptor beta chains below, sequenced in a study of T cell changes during pregnancy in multiple sclerosis. Sequenced by immunoSEQ multiplex PCR; TCRdb stores in-frame clones only, minus some. The sample has about 130,000 clones, about 95% seen once. Source: peripheral blood, taken after pregnancy. The receptors were sampled from a female donor with multiple sclerosis, enrolled in a pregnancy study.

This clone is a singleton in its sample. This chain links TRBV7-2 with TRBJ2-4; D is perhaps TRBD2 (5 bases). The germline gives CDR1 SGHTA, CDR2 FQGNSA. Trimming took 3 bases from V and 1 from J, leaving 10 bases between them. The CDR3 extends over 15 amino acids. Written as DNA, the CDR3 is TGTGCCAGCAGCTTCGAGGGCGCGGCCAAAAACATTCAGTACTTC. As protein: CASSFEGAAKNIQYF.

This sequence joins TRBV28 and TRBJ1-2; D is perhaps TRBD1 (6 bases). This CDR3 spans 11 amino acids. Germline V gene lookup returns CDR1 MDHEN and CDR2 SYDVKM. Trimming cost V 7 bases and J 10 bases, with 13 bases left between them. DNA for the CDR3: TGTGCCAGCACCTCGGACAGATACTACACCTTC. Its protein product is CASTSDRYYTF.

The rearrangement joins TRBV5-1 to TRBJ1-4; 8 nucleotides match TRBD1. V was pared by 3 bases and J by 0 bases, with 10 bases of the junction left unmatched. This CDR3 is 18 amino acids long. The V gene's germline CDR1 is SGHRS and CDR2 YFSETQ. DNA of the CDR3: TGCGCCAGCAGCTGGGCGGGACAGGAGATAACAACTAATGAAAAACTGTTTTTT. This codes for CASSWAGQEITTNEKLFF. Drawing the rest from reference TRBV5-1 and TRBJ1-4, the complete variable domain is KAGVTQTPRYLIKTRGQQVTLSCSPISGHRSVSWYQQTPGQGLQFLFEYFSETQRNKGNFPGRFSGRQFSNSRSEMNVSTLELGDSALYLCASSWAGQEITTNEKLFFGSGTQLSVL.

Written as DNA, the CDR3 is TGTGCCAGCAGCCCGAGGGCTGCCGTGGCGGGAGACACCGGGGAGCTGTTTTTT. It specifies CASSPRAAVAGDTGELFF. The chain is built from TRBV9 and TRBJ2-2; 7 nucleotides match TRBD2. V dropped 4 bases and J dropped 3; count of bases not matched to a gene: 15. The CDR3 is made up of 18 amino acids. Looked up from germline, CDR1 is SGDLS and CDR2 is YYNGEE.

V usage is TRBV4-1 and J usage is TRBJ1-4, with TRBD1 matching 7 bases. J gave up 6 bases and V 1 base, and 5 bases lay outside the gene matches. Germline V gives CDR1 MGHRA, CDR2 YSYEKL. The CDR3 consists of 15 residues. In DNA form, the CDR3 reads TGCGCCAGCAGCCAAGCCGGGACAGCCGATGAAAAACTGTTTTTT. It encodes CASSQAGTADEKLFF.

V gene TRBV5-6 combines with J gene TRBJ1-2, with a tentative D call TRBD1 (6 bases). The CDR3 extends over 14 amino acids. Trimming pared 0 bases from V and 3 bases from J, leaving 9 bases between. Germline loops: CDR1 SGHDT, CDR2 YYEEEE. The CDR3 sequence is CASSLGAGDYGYTF. For the CDR3, the DNA is TGTGCCAGCAGCTTGGGCGCAGGGGACTATGGCTACACCTTC.

The chain carries TRBV7-8 and TRBJ2-7; no definite D call. The V end was cut by 3 bases, the J end by 2 bases, with 8 bases between. The CDR3 is 13 residues long. The V gene's germline CDR1 is SGHVS and CDR2 FQNEAQ. This CDR3 reads CASSLELTYEQYF. In DNA form, the CDR3 reads TGTGCCAGCAGCTTGGAGCTAACCTACGAGCAGTACTTC.

The J gene is TRBJ2-5, the V gene TRBV5-1, with 14 nucleotides matching TRBD2. The CDR3 has 19 residues. CDR1 and CDR2 from the germline V gene are SGHRS and YFSETQ. V shed 4 bases, J shed 5 bases, and the junction held 16 bases outside the gene matches. The chain's CDR3 is CASSQIIPGLAGAGETQYF. The CDR3 DNA reads TGCGCCAGCAGCCAAATAATACCGGGACTAGCGGGAGCGGGCGAGACCCAGTACTTC. Full variable domain (rest looked up from reference TRBV5-1 and TRBJ2-5): KAGVTQTPRYLIKTRGQQVTLSCSPISGHRSVSWYQQTPGQGLQFLFEYFSETQRNKGNFPGRFSGRQFSNSRSEMNVSTLELGDSALYLCASSQIIPGLAGAGETQYFGPGTRLLVL.

This sequence joins TRBV14 and TRBJ2-1; D may be TRBD2 (6 bases). The CDR3 is made up of 16 amino acids. Trimming removed 1 base from V and 2 bases from J, with 12 bases in between. Per germline, CDR1 SGHDN and CDR2 FVKESK. This CDR3 is CASSQGSSGPYNEQFF. CDR3 coding DNA: TGTGCCAGCAGCCAAGGGTCCAGCGGGCCCTACAATGAGCAGTTCTTC.

This chain joins TRBV13 and TRBJ2-7; TRBD1 aligns across 10 bases. This CDR3 contains 18 residues. Germline CDR1 and CDR2: PRHDT and FYEKMQ (reference sequence). Trimming cost V 2 bases and J 2 bases; bases outside gene matches: 12. The CDR3 DNA follows: TGTGCCAGCAGCTTAACCGGGACAGGGGCCTGGGAGGCCTACGAGCAGTACTTC. Amino acids: CASSLTGTGAWEAYEQYF. The whole variable domain, filled in from reference TRBV13 and TRBJ2-7, reads AAGVIQSPRHLIKEKRETATLKCYPIPRHDTVYWYQQGPGQDPQFLISFYEKMQSDKGSIPDRFSAQQFSDYHSELNMSSLELGDSALYFCASSLTGTGAWEAYEQYFGPGTRLTVT.

This clone was seen a single time. This sequence joins TRBV6-1 and TRBJ1-5; 10 nucleotides agree with TRBD1. This CDR3 has 15 residues. The V and J ends lost 7 bases and 2 bases, in that order; junction bases with no gene match: 5. Germline V lookup: CDR1 MNHNS, CDR2 SASEGT. The CDR3 nucleotides are TGTGCCAGCACCCCTGGGACAGGGGGCAATCAGCCCCAGCATTTT. Translating gives CASTPGTGGNQPQHF.

The chain links TRBV7-9 to TRBJ1-2; TRBD1 matches at 12 bases. From germline, CDR1 is SEHNR and CDR2 FQNEAQ (reference sequence). The CDR3 is made up of 17 amino acids. V shed 3 bases, J shed 7 bases, and the junction held 12 bases outside the gene matches. Here the CDR3 reads CASSFNLGTGGAVGYTF. As DNA, the CDR3 is TGTGCCAGCAGCTTCAACCTAGGGACAGGGGGCGCGGTTGGCTACACCTTC.

The chain recombines TRBV6-1 with TRBJ2-7; TRBD1 aligns across 8 bases. Germline V gives CDR1 MNHNS, CDR2 SASEGT. Trimming cost V 8 bases and J 1 base; bases outside gene matches: 7. The CDR3 runs 14 residues. CDR3 loop: CASRRGQASYEQYF. Written as DNA, the CDR3 is TGTGCCAGCCGGAGGGGACAGGCATCCTACGAGCAGTACTTC.

The chain recombines TRBV5-8 with TRBJ2-3, with TRBD2 identical over 7 bases. Per germline, CDR1 SGHTS and CDR2 YDEGEE. CDR3 length: 18 residues. V gave up 0 bases and J gave up 1 base; unmatched junction bases: 11. CDR3 loop: CASSLAGGGRVRTDTQYF. The CDR3 DNA follows: TGTGCCAGCAGCTTGGCTGGTGGCGGGAGAGTGCGCACAGATACGCAGTATTTT.

The V call is TRBV13, the J call TRBJ2-7; 10 positions agree with TRBD2. Germline CDR1 PRHDT, CDR2 FYEKMQ (reference sequence). Germline trimming cut 5 bases from V and 5 bases from J; bases unmatched to any gene: 6. The CDR3 has 14 residues. In DNA form, the CDR3 reads TGTGCCAGCAGCGAGAGCGGGAGGGTCCACGAGCAGTACTTC. It yields the protein CASSESGRVHEQYF.

This chain links TRBV18 with TRBJ2-6; maybe TRBD2 (5 bases). V dropped 3 bases and J dropped 3 bases, with 12 bases sitting between them. Per germline, CDR1 KGHSH and CDR2 LQKENI. This CDR3 is built from 16 residues. Here the CDR3 reads CASSPFGGSGANVLTF. DNA of the CDR3: TGTGCCAGCTCACCGTTCGGAGGTAGTGGGGCCAACGTCCTGACTTTC.

This clone was found once. This chain links TRBV19 with TRBJ2-5; 8 bases line up with TRBD1. Looked up from germline, CDR1 is LNHDA and CDR2 is SQIVND (reference sequence). The CDR3 totals 14 residues. Trimming cost V 3 bases and J 1 base; bases outside gene matches: 1. The CDR3 loop reads CASSIQGAQETQYF. The CDR3 nucleotides read TGTGCCAGTAGTATCCAGGGGGCCCAAGAGACCCAGTACTTC.

V gene TRBV29-1 combines with J gene TRBJ1-1; 7 nucleotides match TRBD1. With V trimmed by 6 bases and J by 1 base, 8 bases remained unmatched. The CDR3 is 14 amino acids. CDR1 and CDR2 (germline): SQVTM, ANQGSEA. CDR3 sequence: CSVHRGHRNTEAFF. The CDR3 bases are TGCAGCGTCCACAGGGGTCACCGGAACACTGAAGCTTTCTTT.

The chain couples TRBV7-8 to TRBJ1-4, with 9 bases aligning to TRBD1. The ends lost 1 base at V and 7 bases at J; junction bases unmatched: 4. This CDR3 region has 15 residues. CDR1 and CDR2 from the germline V gene are SGHVS and FQNEAQ. The CDR3 here is CASSLEQGAGEKLFF. For the CDR3, the DNA is TGTGCCAGCAGCTTAGAACAGGGGGCGGGTGAAAAACTGTTTTTT. The full variable domain, its missing parts supplied by reference TRBV7-8 and TRBJ1-4, is GAGVSQSPRYKVAKRGQDVALRCDPISGHVSLFWYQQALGQGPEFLTYFQNEAQLDKSGLPSDRFFAERPEGSVSTLKIQRTQQEDSAVYLCASSLEQGAGEKLFFGSGTQLSVL.

The rearrangement uses TRBV11-1 and TRBJ2-7; TRBD1 matches 8 bases. CDR1 is SGHAT and CDR2 is FQDESV in the germline V gene (reference sequence). Trimming took 8 bases from V and 2 from J; bases not matched to a gene: 14. The CDR3 totals 16 residues. The CDR3 is CASGAYSPGQAYEQYF. CDR3 bases: TGTGCCAGCGGAGCTTATTCCCCGGGACAGGCCTACGAGCAGTACTTC.

The rearrangement links TRBV28 to TRBJ2-3; D call uncertain. The CDR3 runs to 16 residues. The germline V gene has CDR1 MDHEN and CDR2 SYDVKM. Trimming stripped 4 bases from V and 1 base from J, with 15 bases between. The CDR3 region has the DNA TGTGCCAGCAGTTCCCCCCCCCTAGTTGGCACAGATACGCAGTATTTT. Protein: CASSSPPLVGTDTQYF.

The V and J genes are TRBV30 and TRBJ2-3; D gene ambiguous. In germline, CDR1 is GTSNPN, CDR2 SVGIG (reference sequence). The CDR3 extends over 12 amino acids. The ends were cut back, 2 bases at V and 3 bases at J, with 6 bases in the middle. CDR3 residues: CAWSPLTDTQYF. CDR3 nucleotide sequence: TGTGCCTGGAGTCCCTTAACAGATACGCAGTATTTT.

The J gene is TRBJ2-1, the V gene TRBV7-8, with D perhaps TRBD2 (5 bases). The CDR3 length is 15 residues. V was trimmed by 3 bases and J by 5 bases, leaving 14 bases between them. Germline values: CDR1 SGHVS, CDR2 FQNEAQ. This chain's CDR3 is CASSFRRTLDNEQFF. DNA of the CDR3: TGTGCCAGCAGCTTCCGGAGGACCTTAGACAATGAGCAGTTCTTC.